This is a list of T cell receptor beta chains from one sample in a study of blood T cells in healthy people across ages. Using its own MiXCR run on the 5' RACE reads, TCRdb lists one record per CDR3 protein. In the table there are hundreds of thousands of distinct CDR3 sequences, about 50% of which are singletons. Sequencing used blood. These receptor sequences come from an elderly woman in good health. Each CDR3 is given with its conserved first and last residue. The D gene is left open where the match is weak. Expanded clones get a size class; other rows say once, few or many, or leave the size out.

J: TRBJ1-1; size: few; D: -; V: TRBV12-3/TRBV12-4; DNA: TGTGCCAGCAGCCAAGGTGGGCGGGTATTTCAGAACACTGAAGCTTTCTTT; CDR3: CASSQGGRVFQNTEAFF
J: TRBJ1-5; size: -; D: TRBD1; V: TRBV20-1; DNA: TGCAGTGCTAGAACGACAGGGGAAGGAAATCAGCCCCAGCATTTT; CDR3: CSARTTGEGNQPQHF
J: TRBJ1-1; size: few; D: -; V: TRBV23-1; DNA: TGCGCCAGCAGTCAATCACCAGGGCCGAGTGCCACGCCTGAAGCTTTCTTT; CDR3: CASSQSPGPSATPEAFF
J: TRBJ2-7; size: many; D: -; V: TRBV5-1; DNA: TGCGCCAGCAGCTTGGTAGGGATCTACGAGCAGTACTTC; CDR3: CASSLVGIYEQYF
J: TRBJ2-5; size: few; D: -; V: TRBV12-5; DNA: TGTGCTAGTGGTTTGGGTCTACCTCCGCTGACCCAGTACTTC; CDR3: CASGLGLPPLTQYF
J: TRBJ2-1; size: -; D: -; V: TRBV15; DNA: TGTGCCACCAGCAGCGGGAGATATCAATTTGAGCAGTTCTTC; CDR3: CATSSGRYQFEQFF
J: TRBJ1-1; size: -; D: -; V: TRBV20-1; DNA: TGCAGTGCTAGTAGAGGCCAGGGGATTGCTGAAGCTTTCTTT; CDR3: CSASRGQGIAEAFF
J: TRBJ2-4; size: -; D: TRBD1; V: TRBV7-2; DNA: TGTGCCAGCAGCTTGACCGGGACAGGGATTGTGAACATTCAGTACTTC; CDR3: CASSLTGTGIVNIQYF
J: TRBJ1-1; size: -; D: -; V: TRBV5-1; DNA: TGCGCCATCAGCCGAGGGCATGGACTGAACACTGAAGCTTTCTTT; CDR3: CAISRGHGLNTEAFF
J: TRBJ2-7; size: many; D: -; V: TRBV10-3; DNA: TGTGCCATCAGCCGGACCGGAGAGCAGTACTTC; CDR3: CAISRTGEQYF
J: TRBJ2-7; size: -; D: -; V: TRBV4-1; DNA: TGCGCCAGCAGCCAAGGGACAAGGAGCTCCTACGAGCAGTACTTC; CDR3: CASSQGTRSSYEQYF
J: TRBJ1-2; size: many; D: -; V: TRBV20-1; DNA: TGCAGTGCTAGAGATCAGCGGGGCATGTATGGCTACACCTTC; CDR3: CSARDQRGMYGYTF
J: TRBJ2-3; size: many; D: TRBD1; V: TRBV5-1; DNA: TGCGCCAGCAGCCCGAGGGACAGCTCCACAGATACGCAGTATTTT; CDR3: CASSPRDSSTDTQYF
J: TRBJ2-5; size: -; D: -; V: TRBV4-3; DNA: TGCGCCAGCAGCCAAGAACAGGGACGAACTGCCGAACAAGAGACCCAGTACTTC; CDR3: CASSQEQGRTAEQETQYF
J: TRBJ1-4; size: -; D: TRBD1; V: TRBV6-6; DNA: TGTGCCAGCAGTTATCAGGGACAGGGTAATGAAAAACTGTTTTTT; CDR3: CASSYQGQGNEKLFF
J: TRBJ1-2; size: -; D: TRBD1; V: TRBV7-3; DNA: TGTGCCAGCAGTCAGGACAGGGACGGCTACACCTTC; CDR3: CASSQDRDGYTF
J: TRBJ2-7; size: -; D: -; V: TRBV3-1; DNA: TGTGCCAGCAGCTACGATGGACGCTCCTACGAGCAGTACTTC; CDR3: CASSYDGRSYEQYF
J: TRBJ2-1; size: -; D: -; V: TRBV12-3/TRBV12-4; DNA: TGTGCCAGCAGGGTATTTCGGGAGTCCTACAATGAGCAGTTCTTC; CDR3: CASRVFRESYNEQFF
J: TRBJ2-3; size: -; D: -; V: TRBV3-1; DNA: TGTGCCAGCAGCCAAGAGGCCCTCACAGATACGCAGTATTTT; CDR3: CASSQEALTDTQYF
J: TRBJ2-1; size: few; D: -; V: TRBV5-1; DNA: TGCGCCAGCAGCTTCTCGGGACGGACAAATGAGCAGTTCTTC; CDR3: CASSFSGRTNEQFF
J: TRBJ1-2; size: -; D: -; V: TRBV12-3/TRBV12-4; DNA: TGTGCCAGCAGTTTTGGTCGCCTCGTCTTCTATGGCTACACCTTC; CDR3: CASSFGRLVFYGYTF
J: TRBJ2-1; size: few; D: TRBD2; V: TRBV3-1; DNA: TGTGCCAGCAGCCAAGGGACTAGCCTATACAATGAGCAGTTCTTC; CDR3: CASSQGTSLYNEQFF
J: TRBJ1-5; size: few; D: -; V: TRBV24-1; DNA: TGTGCCACCAGTGACCCGGGACGGGATAGCAATCAGCCCCAGCATTTT; CDR3: CATSDPGRDSNQPQHF
J: TRBJ2-4; size: many; D: -; V: TRBV4-2; DNA: TGTGCCAGCAGCCAAGATCCCCTGGGGGCCAAAAACATTCAGTACTTC; CDR3: CASSQDPLGAKNIQYF
J: TRBJ2-5; size: many; D: -; V: TRBV12-3/TRBV12-4; DNA: TGTGCCAGTAGCCTTGGGACTGACCAAGAGACCCAGTACTTC; CDR3: CASSLGTDQETQYF
J: TRBJ1-6; size: -; D: -; V: TRBV4-1; DNA: TGCGCCAGCAGCCAAGAGGCGAGGGACCAAGGTAGTTCACCCCTCCACTTT; CDR3: CASSQEARDQGSSPLHF
J: TRBJ2-5; size: many; D: TRBD1; V: TRBV12-3/TRBV12-4; DNA: TGTGCCAGCAGTTTCCTTGGGACAGGGGAAGAGACCCAGTACTTC; CDR3: CASSFLGTGEETQYF
J: TRBJ2-3; size: once; D: TRBD2; V: TRBV7-9; DNA: TGTGCCAGCAGCCCCAGCCCCCGACTAGCGGGGAAAATGGATACGCAGTATTTT; CDR3: CASSPSPRLAGKMDTQYF
J: TRBJ2-1; size: many; D: TRBD2; V: TRBV24-1; DNA: TGTGCCACCAGTGACCAGCCTAATAGACTAGCGGGAGTGTCGCAGTTCTTC; CDR3: CATSDQPNRLAGVSQFF
J: TRBJ2-3; size: -; D: -; V: TRBV3-1; DNA: TGTGCCAGCAGCCCGACGTCTGCGGGGGCGGGCACAGATACGCAGTATTTT; CDR3: CASSPTSAGAGTDTQYF
J: TRBJ2-3; size: -; D: -; V: TRBV6-1; DNA: TGTGCCAGCAGTGAAGCGCTTCTGCCTGGGGCTCGCACAGATACGCAGTATTTT; CDR3: CASSEALLPGARTDTQYF
J: TRBJ2-7; size: few; D: -; V: TRBV12-3/TRBV12-4; DNA: TGTGCCAGCAGTTTAGGGGGCAGGTTTGAGCAGTACTTC; CDR3: CASSLGGRFEQYF
J: TRBJ2-7; size: -; D: -; V: TRBV29-1; DNA: TGCAGCGTTGAAGATCTTGGTGGGAATACCTACAATGAGCAGTACTTC; CDR3: CSVEDLGGNTYNEQYF
J: TRBJ1-1; size: -; D: -; V: TRBV3-1; DNA: TGTGCCAGCAGCCAACTCGAACCGGCCTCTGAAGCTTTCTTT; CDR3: CASSQLEPASEAFF
J: TRBJ1-2; size: -; D: TRBD1; V: TRBV27; DNA: TGTGCCAGCAGTCGACAGGGTTCGGGCGGCTACACCTTC; CDR3: CASSRQGSGGYTF
J: TRBJ2-1; size: -; D: TRBD1; V: TRBV30; DNA: TGTGCCTGGACAGCGGGACAGGGGTCTGGTGAGCAGTTCTTC; CDR3: CAWTAGQGSGEQFF
J: TRBJ1-5; size: -; D: -; V: TRBV7-2; DNA: TGTGCCAGCAGCTTAGACGGCAGGGGCAATCAGCCCCAGCATTTT; CDR3: CASSLDGRGNQPQHF
J: TRBJ2-5; size: -; D: TRBD2; V: TRBV4-2; DNA: TGTGCCAGCAGCCAAGTGTCGGCGGGAGGGGAAGAGACCCAGTACTTC; CDR3: CASSQVSAGGEETQYF
J: TRBJ1-3; size: -; D: -; V: TRBV6-6; DNA: TGTGCCAGCAGTTCGCGAAACACCATATATTTT; CDR3: CASSSRNTIYF
J: TRBJ1-1; size: -; D: -; V: TRBV5-1; DNA: TGCGCCAGCAGCTTCGAGGGGACCTTGAACACTGAAGCTTTCTTT; CDR3: CASSFEGTLNTEAFF
J: TRBJ2-6; size: -; D: -; V: TRBV4-2; DNA: TGTGCCAGCAGCCAAAAGGTGCAGGGTGTCTCTGGGGCCAACGTCCTGACTTTC; CDR3: CASSQKVQGVSGANVLTF
J: TRBJ2-1; size: many; D: -; V: TRBV7-8; DNA: TGTGCCAGCAGCTTAGCTCGAGGATCTTACAATGAGCAGTTCTTC; CDR3: CASSLARGSYNEQFF
J: TRBJ2-5; size: -; D: TRBD2; V: TRBV28; DNA: TGTGCCAGCACCCAAAGACTAGCGGGAGGATACAATGAGCAGTACTTC; CDR3: CASTQRLAGGYNEQYF
J: TRBJ2-7; size: many; D: TRBD2; V: TRBV10-3; DNA: TGTGCCATCAGATCTAGCGGGATCTACGAGCAGTACTTC; CDR3: CAIRSSGIYEQYF
J: TRBJ2-1; size: -; D: TRBD2; V: TRBV30; DNA: TGTGCCTGGAAGCGGGAGGGCCGGAATGAGCAGTTCTTC; CDR3: CAWKREGRNEQFF
J: TRBJ2-7; size: -; D: TRBD1; V: TRBV5-1; DNA: TGCGCCAGCAGCCCCACAGACAGGGCTCGGCACGAGCAGTACTTC; CDR3: CASSPTDRARHEQYF